This T cell receptor (beta chain) originates from a study of Graves' ophthalmopathy and Graves' hyperthyroidism. TCR beta CDR3 amplification used RNA transcripts. Second-round multiplex PCR came after first-round RT-PCR with HTBI primers. In TCRdb, the multiplex PCR reads were re-called with MiXCR into one record per CDR3 protein. The sample shows 600,000 to 650,000 distinct CDR3 sequences, approximately 21% of them seen only once. The sample holds a few counts of this clonotype. What was sequenced was peripheral blood. The sequence was collected from a woman aged 18-30 years with stable Graves' hyperthyroidism. Some clones in this sample may be carry-over from other donors' samples.

The CDR3 spells CASSKHGQRIYEQYF. The CDR3 DNA is TGTGCCAGCAGCAAGCATGGACAGAGAATCTACGAGCAGTACTTC. The chain uses TRBV28 and TRBJ2-7, with D possibly being TRBD1 (6 bases). With 6 bases removed from V and 3 bases from J, the gap between germline ends came to 18 bases. Germline loops: CDR1 MDHEN, CDR2 SYDVKM. This CDR3 has 15 amino acids.